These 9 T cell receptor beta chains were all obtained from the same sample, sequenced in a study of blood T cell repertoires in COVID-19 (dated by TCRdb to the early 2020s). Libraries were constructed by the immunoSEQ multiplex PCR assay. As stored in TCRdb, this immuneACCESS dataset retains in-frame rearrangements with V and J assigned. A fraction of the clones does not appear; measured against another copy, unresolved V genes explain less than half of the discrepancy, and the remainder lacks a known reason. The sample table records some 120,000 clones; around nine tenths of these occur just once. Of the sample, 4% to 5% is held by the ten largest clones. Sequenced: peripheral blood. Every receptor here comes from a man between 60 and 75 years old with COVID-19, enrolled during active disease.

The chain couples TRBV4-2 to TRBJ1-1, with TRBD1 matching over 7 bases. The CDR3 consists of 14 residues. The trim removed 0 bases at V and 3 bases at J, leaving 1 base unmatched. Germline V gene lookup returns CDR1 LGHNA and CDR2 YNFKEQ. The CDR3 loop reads CASSQEQGDTEAFF. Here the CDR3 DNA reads TGTGCCAGCAGCCAAGAGCAGGGGGACACTGAAGCTTTCTTT.

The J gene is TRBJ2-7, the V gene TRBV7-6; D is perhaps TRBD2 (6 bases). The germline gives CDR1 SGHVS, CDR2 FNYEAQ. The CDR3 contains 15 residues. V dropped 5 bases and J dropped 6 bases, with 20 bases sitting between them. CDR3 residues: CASSLGLRDASEQYF. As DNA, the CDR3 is TGTGCCAGCAGCCTGGGACTGCGGGATGCCTCCGAGCAGTACTTC.

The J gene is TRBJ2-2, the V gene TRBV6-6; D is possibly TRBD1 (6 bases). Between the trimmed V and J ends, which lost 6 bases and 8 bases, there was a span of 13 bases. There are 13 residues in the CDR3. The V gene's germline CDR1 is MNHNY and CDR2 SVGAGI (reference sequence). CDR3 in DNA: TGTGCCAGCAGGAACAGGGCGGAGGGGGAGCTGTTTTTT. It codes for CASRNRAEGELFF.

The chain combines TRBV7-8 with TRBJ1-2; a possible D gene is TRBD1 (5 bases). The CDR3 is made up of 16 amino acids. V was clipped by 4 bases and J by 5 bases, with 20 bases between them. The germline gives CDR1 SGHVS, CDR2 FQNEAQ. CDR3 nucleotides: TGTGCCAGCAGCTCGCGGGCTATGCAGGGAGGGTATGGCTACACCTTC. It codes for CASSSRAMQGGYGYTF.

This chain's CDR3 is CSVEGLPGQGNSGTDTQYF. DNA for the CDR3: TGCAGCGTTGAAGGCCTCCCGGGACAGGGGAACTCCGGCACAGATACGCAGTATTTT. V and J are TRBV29-1 and TRBJ2-3, with 10 bases aligning to TRBD1. CDR3 size: 19 residues. Germline V gene lookup returns CDR1 SQVTM and CDR2 ANQGSEA. Losses at the gene ends were 1 base for V and 1 base for J; bases not matched to a gene: 14.

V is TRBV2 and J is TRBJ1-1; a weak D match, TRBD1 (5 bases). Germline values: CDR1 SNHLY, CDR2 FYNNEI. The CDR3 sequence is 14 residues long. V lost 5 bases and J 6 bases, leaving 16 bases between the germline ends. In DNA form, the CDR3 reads TGTGCCAGCAGTTCAGCCCTTGGAGGGGCTGAAGCTTTCTTT. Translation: CASSSALGGAEAFF.

The CDR3 region has the DNA TGTGCCAGCAGTACTAGCGGAAATGAGCAGTTCTTC. It codes for CASSTSGNEQFF. This chain links TRBV12-3 or TRBV12-4 with TRBJ2-1, with 8 bases aligning to TRBD2. V lost 5 bases to trimming and J lost 7 bases; unmatched junction nucleotides: 1. The CDR3 totals 12 residues.

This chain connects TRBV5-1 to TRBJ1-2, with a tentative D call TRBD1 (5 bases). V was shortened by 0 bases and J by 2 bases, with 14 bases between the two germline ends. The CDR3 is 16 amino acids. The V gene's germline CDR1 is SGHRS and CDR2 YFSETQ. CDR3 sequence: CASSLGFSAGNYGYTF. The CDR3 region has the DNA TGCGCCAGCAGCTTGGGGTTTTCGGCAGGGAACTATGGCTACACCTTC.

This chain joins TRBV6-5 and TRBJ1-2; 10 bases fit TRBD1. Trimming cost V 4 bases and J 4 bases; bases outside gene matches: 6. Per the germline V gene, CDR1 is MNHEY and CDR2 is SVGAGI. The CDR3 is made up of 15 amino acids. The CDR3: CASSWAGQGSYGYTF. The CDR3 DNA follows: TGTGCCAGCAGTTGGGCGGGACAGGGGAGCTATGGCTACACCTTC.